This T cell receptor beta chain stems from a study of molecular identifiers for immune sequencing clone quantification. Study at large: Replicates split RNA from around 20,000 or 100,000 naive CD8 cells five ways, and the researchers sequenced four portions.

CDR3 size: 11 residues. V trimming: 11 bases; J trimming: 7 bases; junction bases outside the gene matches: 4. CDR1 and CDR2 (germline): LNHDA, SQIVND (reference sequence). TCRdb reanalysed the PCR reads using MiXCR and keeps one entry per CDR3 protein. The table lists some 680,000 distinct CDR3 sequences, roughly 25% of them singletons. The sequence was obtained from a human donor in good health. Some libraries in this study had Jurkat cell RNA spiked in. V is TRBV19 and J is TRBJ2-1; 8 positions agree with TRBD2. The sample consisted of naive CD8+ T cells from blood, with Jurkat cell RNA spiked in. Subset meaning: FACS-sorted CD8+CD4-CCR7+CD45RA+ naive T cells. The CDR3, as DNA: TGTGCCTCAACGGGGGGGAATGAGCAGTTCTTC. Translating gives CASTGGNEQFF.